This T cell receptor (beta chain) was documented in a study of blood T cell repertoires in COVID-19 (dated by TCRdb to the early 2020s). A note on the overall study: Collaborator samples came from the United States, Italy and Spain and covered acute and convalescent phases of COVID-19. The material from the prospective study consisted of cDNA or gDNA derived from T cells, B-cell-depleted T cells, or PBMCs. The dataset comprised deeply sampled blood TCRbeta repertoires from subjects exposed to, actively infected with, or recovered from COVID-19. The repertoires were made available in a free public database intended to serve as a resource for research on the immune response to SARS-CoV-2. The samples were drawn from the first 160 participants of the ongoing ImmuneRACE study and from 950 to 1,500 subjects provided by 6 global collaborators. The sample metadata nearly always contained a de-identified subject ID, COVID-19 status, age in years and sex. Where available, HLA class I and class II types were obtained from metadata supplied by the sample provider rather than from assay-based typing.

What the authors observed across the whole study: How much clinical and demographic metadata was included differed by source and by participant, and the metadata was provided uncurated.

TCRbeta CDR3 regions were amplified from genomic DNA by means of the immunoSEQ Assay, a bias-controlled multiplex PCR. As for the authors' bioinformatics: The number of nucleated cells in each sample was estimated from the amplification of reference gene primers within the assay. To quantify the absolute abundance of each unique TCRbeta CDR3 rearrangement, sequence reads were collapsed and filtered. For each sample, productive Simpson clonality was calculated as the square root of Simpson's diversity index over productive rearrangements. Held by TCRdb, this immuneACCESS table contains in-frame sequences only and omits some clones. Under half of the omission traces to an unresolved V gene where checked; the cause of the rest is unknown. V, J and clone size are taken as reported in that table, and D and trimming were inferred from the DNA itself. In this sample the table shows 150,000 to 180,000 clones, 75% to 80% of which occur a single time. The top ten clones comprise about 1.8% of the sample.

Each collaborating institution followed its own protocols to collect whole blood in K2EDTA tubes. For TCRbeta analysis, collaborator samples were shipped as frozen whole blood, as isolated PBMCs, or as DNA extracted from either sample type. To note about this clone: There is no known antigen for this receptor. Nothing much larger sits one base from this clone, and base qualities are not available.

V drops 3 bases and J drops 0 bases, leaving 8 bases in between. From its cysteine to its phenylalanine, the CDR3 spans 15 amino acids. Just the 45-base CDR3 DNA is kept, in frame starting at base 1. Taken from the germline V gene (reference sequence), the CDR1 and CDR2 loops are SGHAT and FQDESV. Sequencing was performed on peripheral blood. This chain is built from TRBV11-1 and TRBJ2-2, with TRBD1 perhaps the D gene, on 6 matching bases. The source is a man aged 80 or over with acute or convalescent COVID-19. The CDR3 region has the sequence CASSLGTSNTGELFF. The nucleotide sequence is TGTGCCAGCAGCTTGGGGACATCGAACACCGGGGAGCTGTTTTTT.